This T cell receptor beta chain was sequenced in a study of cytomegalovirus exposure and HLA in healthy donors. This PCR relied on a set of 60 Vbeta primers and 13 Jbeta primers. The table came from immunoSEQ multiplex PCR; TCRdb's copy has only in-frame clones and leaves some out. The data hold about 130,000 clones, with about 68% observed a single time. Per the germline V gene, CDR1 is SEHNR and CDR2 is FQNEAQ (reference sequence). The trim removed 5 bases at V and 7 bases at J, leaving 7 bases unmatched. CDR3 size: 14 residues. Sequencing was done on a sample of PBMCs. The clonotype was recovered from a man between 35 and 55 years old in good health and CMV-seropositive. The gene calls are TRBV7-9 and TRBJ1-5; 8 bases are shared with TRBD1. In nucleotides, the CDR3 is TGTGCCAGCAGCCTGACAGGGGAAGAGCAGCCCCAGCATTTT. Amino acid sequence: CASSLTGEEQPQHF.